Listed below are T cell receptor beta chains from one sample, sequenced in a study of blood T cell repertoires in COVID-19. Generated by immunoSEQ multiplex PCR, the TCRdb table keeps only in-frame clones and is missing some. Of 250,000 to 350,000 clones listed, about 85% are singletons. Sequenced: peripheral blood. The source of these receptors is a woman between 50 and 59 years old with active or convalescent COVID-19. Each CDR3 is given with its conserved first and last residue. The D gene is left open where the match is weak. Some rows mark clone size as missing; the rest say once, few, many or name a class of expanded clone.

TRBJ2-7	.	.	TRBV6-5	TGTGCCAGCAAGTACGCGGGCAGGTACGAGCAGTACTTC	CASKYAGRYEQYF
TRBJ1-1	.	.	TRBV5-4	TGTGCCAGCAGCTTGAGGCGGGGTGCTGAAGCTTTCTTT	CASSLRRGAEAFF
TRBJ2-3	.	TRBD2	TRBV6-5	TGTGCCAGCAGGGGACTAGGGGGGATTACAGATACGCAGTATTTT	CASRGLGGITDTQYF
TRBJ2-5	.	.	TRBV7-5	TGTGCCAGAAGCTCAGGACTAGCGGGAGCGGAAGTCGGGACCCAGTACTTC	CARSSGLAGAEVGTQYF
TRBJ1-5	.	.	TRBV27	TGTGCCAGCAGTCAACAGGGAAGGGGCAATCAGCCCCAGCATTTT	CASSQQGRGNQPQHF
TRBJ1-4	.	.	TRBV4-1	TGCGCCAGCAGCCCGGTGGGGGGAAAGGGCTCAAAACTGTTTTTT	CASSPVGGKGSKLFF
TRBJ1-1	.	.	TRBV6-4	TGTGCCAGCAGTGCCCAGGGGTCGAACACTGAAGCTTTCTTT	CASSAQGSNTEAFF
TRBJ2-1	.	TRBD2	TRBV5-6	TGTGCCAGCAGCTTGGTTCGGGGCGGGAGATTAAGCAATGAGCAGTTCTTC	CASSLVRGGRLSNEQFF
TRBJ2-7	.	TRBD2	TRBV3-1/TRBV3-2	TGTGCCAGCAGCCTGCAGACTAGCGGGATAGGCTACGAGCAGTACTTC	CASSLQTSGIGYEQYF
TRBJ2-1	.	TRBD1	TRBV28	TGTGCCAGCAGTTTCTGGGACAGGGCCAGCAATGAGCAGTTCTTC	CASSFWDRASNEQFF
TRBJ1-4	.	.	TRBV29-1	TGCAGCGTTAGGACAGCTAATGAAAAACTGTTTTTT	CSVRTANEKLFF
TRBJ1-2	.	.	TRBV5-1	TGCGCCAGCAGCTTAAGTCAGGGCGGCGGCTACACCTTC	CASSLSQGGGYTF
TRBJ1-3	.	.	TRBV18	TGTGCCAGCTCACCAGGGGGGACTGGAAACACCATATATTTT	CASSPGGTGNTIYF
TRBJ2-7	once	.	TRBV4-2	TGTGCCAGCAGCCAAGAGTCGAGAGGCCCCTACGAGCAGTACTTC	CASSQESRGPYEQYF
TRBJ2-7	.	.	TRBV4-1	TGCGCCAGCAGCCAAGTCCAGGGGGGATTTAGCTCCTACGAGCAGTACTTC	CASSQVQGGFSSYEQYF
TRBJ2-1	.	TRBD2	TRBV24-1	TGTGCCACCAGCCCGGGGGGTCACAATGAGCAGTTCTTC	CATSPGGHNEQFF
TRBJ1-6	.	TRBD1	TRBV5-1	TGCGCCAGCAGCCCGACGTCCGACAGGGGGAACTCACCCCTCCACTTT	CASSPTSDRGNSPLHF
TRBJ1-2	.	.	TRBV7-2	TGTGCCAGCAGCTTAGCAAGGGACATCTCCAACTATGGCTACACCTTC	CASSLARDISNYGYTF